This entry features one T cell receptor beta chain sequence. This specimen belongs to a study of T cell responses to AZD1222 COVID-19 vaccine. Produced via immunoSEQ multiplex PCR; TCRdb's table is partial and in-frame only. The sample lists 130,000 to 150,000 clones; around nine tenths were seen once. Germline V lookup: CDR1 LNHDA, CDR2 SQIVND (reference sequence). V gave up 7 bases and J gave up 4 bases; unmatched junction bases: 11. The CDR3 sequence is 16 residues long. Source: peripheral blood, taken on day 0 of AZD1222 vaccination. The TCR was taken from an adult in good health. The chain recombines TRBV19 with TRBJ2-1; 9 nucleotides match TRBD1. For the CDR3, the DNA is TGTGCCAGTAATTATGATCTTGGACAGGGGTACAATGAGCAGTTCTTC. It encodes CASNYDLGQGYNEQFF.